The 20 T cell receptor beta chains below were found in one sample sequenced in a study of T cells expressing NK-cell markers. TCRdb reprocessed the 5' RACE reads and keeps a single row for each CDR3 protein, giving no DNA. This table holds some 340,000 distinct CDR3 sequences. Sequencing was performed on blood T cells: a sorted CD56 or NKG2C T cell subset, CD4+ or CD8+ T cells, or bulk PBMC T cells (not recorded which). These receptors originate from a man between 18 and 69 years old in good health.

CDR3 residues: CSAPYATANTGELFF. The chain has TRBV20-1 and TRBJ2-2. The CDR3 consists of 15 residues. Germline CDR1 and CDR2: DFQATT and SNEGSKA (reference sequence).

V gene TRBV18 combines with J gene TRBJ2-1; TCRdb outputs TRBD1, but without DNA this stays unchecked. Germline lookup yields CDR1 KGHSH and CDR2 LQKENI. This CDR3 region has 16 residues. CDR3 region: CASSPHEGVIDNEQFF. Using reference TRBV18 and TRBJ2-1 for the parts outside the CDR3, the full variable domain is NAGVMQNPRHLVRRRGQEARLRCSPMKGHSHVYWYRQLPEEGLKFMVYLQKENIIDESGMPKERFSAEFPKEGPSILRIQQVVRGDSAAYFCASSPHEGVIDNEQFFGPGTRLTVL.

CDR3 protein: CASSSNRGGSYEQYF. This sequence joins TRBV5-1 and TRBJ2-7; TCRdb designates TRBD1, a call that cannot be tested without DNA. This CDR3 is built from 15 residues. CDR1 is SGHRS, CDR2 YFSETQ, per germline.

The chain joins TRBV6-1 to TRBJ2-5; TCRdb picks TRBD1, but there is no DNA to check that call. Per germline, CDR1 MNHNS and CDR2 SASEGT. The CDR3 is 14 residues long. The CDR3 loop is CASSVQGRQETQYF.

The V gene is TRBV5-1, the J gene TRBJ2-7; the TRBD1 assignment by TCRdb is unverifiable without DNA. Germline V gene sequence: CDR1 SGHRS, CDR2 YFSETQ. The CDR3 has 14 residues. The CDR3 is CAGGETGFSYEQYF.

This chain uses TRBV18 with TRBJ2-5. The CDR3 totals 15 residues. Per the germline V gene, CDR1 is KGHSH and CDR2 is LQKENI. CDR3 residues: CASSSTKDFQETQYF.

The CDR3 reads CASSLKGLEGYTF. The chain combines TRBV18 with TRBJ1-2; TCRdb gives TRBD1 as the D gene, but with no DNA this cannot be confirmed. CDR3 length: 13 residues. Germline lookup yields CDR1 KGHSH and CDR2 LQKENI.

The chain carries TRBV19 and TRBJ1-1; the TCRdb D gene call, TRBD1, has no DNA to confirm it. This CDR3 comprises 15 residues. Germline CDR1 reads LNHDA; CDR2 reads SQIVND (reference sequence). CDR3 sequence reads: CASSIQGTMNTEAFF.

The rearrangement uses TRBV10-3 and TRBJ1-2. Per germline, CDR1 ENHRY and CDR2 SYGVKD. The CDR3 is 13 amino acids. The chain's CDR3 is CAISFGSFYGYTF.

The V gene is TRBV2, the J gene TRBJ1-5; TCRdb lists TRBD1, though no DNA is available to test this call. The CDR3 runs 15 residues. In germline, CDR1 is SNHLY, CDR2 FYNNEI. The chain's CDR3 is CASGLGGQSNQPQHF. Full variable domain (missing parts from reference TRBV2 and TRBJ1-5): EPEVTQTPSHQVTQMGQEVILRCVPISNHLYFYWYRQILGQKVEFLVSFYNNEISEKSEIFDDQFSVERPDGSNFTLKIRSTKLEDSAMYFCASGLGGQSNQPQHFGDGTRLSIL.

The chain joins TRBV20-1 to TRBJ2-3; TCRdb indicates TRBD2, and absent DNA this call remains unverified. The CDR3 runs to 17 residues. Germline-derived CDR1 and CDR2 are DFQATT and SNEGSKA (reference sequence). CDR3 protein: CSATRTSGPSSTDTQYF.

The J gene is TRBJ2-1, the V gene TRBV3-1; there is no DNA to check the TCRdb D call of TRBD2. The germline CDR1 and CDR2 sequences are LGHDT and YNNKEL (reference sequence). The CDR3 loop spans 16 amino acids. CDR3 in amino acids: CASRLSGGSSYNEQFF.

The V call is TRBV14, the J call TRBJ2-3; TCRdb's D call of TRBD1 is untestable without DNA. The CDR3 runs 16 residues. The germline gives CDR1 SGHDN, CDR2 FVKESK. CDR3 loop: CASSRLGQGRTDTQYF.

The V and J genes are TRBV7-8 and TRBJ1-5; TCRdb selects TRBD1, and the lack of DNA leaves this call unchecked. Per germline, CDR1 SGHVS and CDR2 FQNEAQ. CDR3 length: 15 residues. The CDR3 spells CASSSSGQRNQPQHF.

The rearrangement uses TRBV12-3 or TRBV12-4 and TRBJ1-6; the TRBD1 assignment by TCRdb is unverifiable without DNA. The length of the CDR3 is 16 residues. The CDR3 loop is CASSHTGTGKNSPLHF.

V is TRBV29-1 and J is TRBJ2-3; TCRdb designates TRBD1, a call that cannot be tested without DNA. Germline assignment: CDR1 SQVTM and CDR2 ANQGSEA. The CDR3 extends over 15 amino acids. The CDR3 loop is CSVEDQRQGIDTQYF.

CDR3 protein: CASSRSLAGLSGELFF. The V call is TRBV6-1, the J call TRBJ2-2; the TRBD2 assignment by TCRdb is unverifiable without DNA. Germline assignment: CDR1 MNHNS and CDR2 SASEGT. The CDR3 sequence is 16 residues long.

The gene calls are TRBV9 and TRBJ1-3. This CDR3 region has 15 residues. Germline V lookup: CDR1 SGDLS, CDR2 YYNGEE. CDR3 loop: CASSVDTLPGNTIYF.

The chain employs TRBV20-1 and TRBJ2-7; no DNA is available, so the TRBD2 call from TCRdb remains unchecked. This CDR3 is 17 amino acids long. The V gene's germline CDR1 is DFQATT and CDR2 SNEGSKA (reference sequence). The CDR3 sequence is CSAYHSGGAGRTYEQYF.

The chain links TRBV20-1 to TRBJ2-1; the TCRdb D gene call, TRBD1, has no DNA to confirm it. Germline V gene lookup returns CDR1 DFQATT and CDR2 SNEGSKA (reference sequence). CDR3 length: 15 amino acids. The CDR3 sequence: CSAPVRGPSYNEQFF.